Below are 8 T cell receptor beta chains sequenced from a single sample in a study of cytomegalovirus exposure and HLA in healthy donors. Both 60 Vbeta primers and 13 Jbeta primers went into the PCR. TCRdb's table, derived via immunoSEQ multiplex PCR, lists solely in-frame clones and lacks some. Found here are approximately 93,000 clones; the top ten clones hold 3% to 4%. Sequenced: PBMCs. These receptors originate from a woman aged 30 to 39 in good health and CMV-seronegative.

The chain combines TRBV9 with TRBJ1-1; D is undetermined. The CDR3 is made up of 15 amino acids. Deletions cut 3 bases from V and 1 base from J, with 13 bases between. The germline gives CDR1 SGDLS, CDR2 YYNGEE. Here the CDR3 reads CASSEKDFRNTEAFF. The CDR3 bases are TGTGCCAGCAGCGAGAAGGACTTTAGGAACACTGAAGCTTTCTTT.

The CDR3 DNA follows: TGTGCCAGCAGCTTGGTTAGCGCCTACGAGCAGTACTTC. Amino acids: CASSLVSAYEQYF. The V gene is TRBV5-4, the J gene TRBJ2-7, with D perhaps TRBD2 (5 bases). Germline CDR1 reads SGHNT; CDR2 reads YYREEE (reference sequence). The CDR3 is 13 amino acids. The V end lost 0 bases, the J end lost 2 bases, and 6 bases lay between the germline ends.

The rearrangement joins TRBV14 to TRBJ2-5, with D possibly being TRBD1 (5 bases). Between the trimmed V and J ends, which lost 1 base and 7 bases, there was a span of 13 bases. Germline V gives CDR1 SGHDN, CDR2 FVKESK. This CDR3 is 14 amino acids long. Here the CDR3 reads CASSQGGSPGTQYF. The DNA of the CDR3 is TGTGCCAGCAGCCAAGGGGGCTCCCCAGGGACCCAGTACTTC.

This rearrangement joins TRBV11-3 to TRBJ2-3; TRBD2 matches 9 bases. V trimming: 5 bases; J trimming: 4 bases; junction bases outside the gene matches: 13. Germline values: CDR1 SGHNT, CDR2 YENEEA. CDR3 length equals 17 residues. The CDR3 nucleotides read TGTGCCAGCAGCCCGGGGGTTAGCGGGAGATTTGCAGATACGCAGTATTTT. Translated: CASSPGVSGRFADTQYF.

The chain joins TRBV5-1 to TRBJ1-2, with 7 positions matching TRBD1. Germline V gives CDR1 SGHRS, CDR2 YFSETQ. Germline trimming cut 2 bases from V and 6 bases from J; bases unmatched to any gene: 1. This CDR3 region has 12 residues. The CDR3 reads CASSFDRDGYTF. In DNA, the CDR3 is TGCGCCAGCAGCTTCGACAGGGATGGCTACACCTTC.

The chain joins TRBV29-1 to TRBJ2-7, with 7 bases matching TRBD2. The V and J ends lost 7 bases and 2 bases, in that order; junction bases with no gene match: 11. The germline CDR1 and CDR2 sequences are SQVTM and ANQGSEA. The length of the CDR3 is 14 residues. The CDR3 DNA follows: TGCAGCGCCGCTGAGCTCGGGAGGCCCTACGAGCAGTACTTC. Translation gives CSAAELGRPYEQYF.

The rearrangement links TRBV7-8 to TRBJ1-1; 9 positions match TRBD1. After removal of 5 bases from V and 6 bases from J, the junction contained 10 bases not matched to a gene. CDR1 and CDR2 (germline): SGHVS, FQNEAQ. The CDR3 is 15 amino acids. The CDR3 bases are TGTGCCAGCAGCCGAAACAGGGGGCGGGGGGCTGAAGCTTTCTTT. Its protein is CASSRNRGRGAEAFF.

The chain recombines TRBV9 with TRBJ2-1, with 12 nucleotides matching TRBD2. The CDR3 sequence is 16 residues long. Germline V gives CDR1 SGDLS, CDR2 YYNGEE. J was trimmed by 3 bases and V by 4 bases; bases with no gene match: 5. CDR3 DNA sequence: TGTGCCAGCAGCTCTCCGGGACTAGCGGGCTACAATGAGCAGTTCTTC. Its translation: CASSSPGLAGYNEQFF.